Shown below are 27 T cell receptor beta chains from a single sample sequenced in a study of beta chain features in type 1 diabetes. Sequencing targeted expressed TCRB transcripts, as all isolated RNA had been reverse transcribed. Generated by immunoSEQ multiplex PCR, the TCRdb table keeps only in-frame clones and is missing some. The table shows hundreds of thousands of clones, with roughly a sixth occurring only once. Sequencing was done on a sample of naive CD4+ T cells from blood. All receptors derive from a woman younger than 30 in good health.

This clone showed up just a few times. This rearrangement joins TRBV6-6 to TRBJ1-1; D may be TRBD1 (6 bases). This CDR3 contains 12 residues. CDR1 is MNHNY, CDR2 SVGAGI, per germline (reference sequence). V lost 0 bases, J lost 10 bases, and 9 bases lay in between. DNA for the CDR3: TGTGCCAGCAGTTACTCACAGGGAATAGCTTTCTTT. This gives the protein CASSYSQGIAFF.

V usage is TRBV5-1 and J usage is TRBJ1-2; D gene ambiguous. CDR1 SGHRS and CDR2 YFSETQ come from the germline V gene. V lost 4 bases and J lost 5, with 15 bases in between. The CDR3 totals 14 residues. CDR3: CASSPDGGIYGYTF. Here the CDR3 DNA reads TGCGCCAGCAGCCCGGACGGTGGGATTTATGGCTACACCTTC.

This clone was recorded only once. In DNA, the CDR3 is TGTGCCAGCAGTGACTTAGGGGGCGGGAGGCTCAATGAGCAGTTCTTC. Translating it yields CASSDLGGGRLNEQFF. This chain links TRBV6-4 with TRBJ2-1; the D gene is possibly TRBD2 (8 bases). CDR1 is MRHNA, CDR2 SNTAGT, per germline. Trimming pared 1 base from V and 6 bases from J, leaving 16 bases between. The CDR3 length is 16 residues.

The rearrangement links TRBV4-2 to TRBJ2-1; D might be TRBD2 (7 bases). CDR3 length: 17 amino acids. The germline V gene has CDR1 LGHNA and CDR2 YNFKEQ. With 0 bases removed from V and 6 bases from J, the gap between germline ends came to 18 bases. The CDR3 coding sequence is TGTGCCAGCAGCCAAGATTGGGGGCGGGGGCCCGGCAATGAGCAGTTCTTC. Protein product: CASSQDWGRGPGNEQFF.

This chain links TRBV15 with TRBJ1-2, with 7 bases identical to TRBD1. Germline V gives CDR1 LNHNV, CDR2 YYDKDF (reference sequence). The J segment lost 9 bases and the V segment lost 0 bases, leaving 10 bases of the junction unmatched. The CDR3 consists of 15 residues. CDR3 DNA sequence: TGTGCCACCAGCAGAGATTCGACAGGGAAGATGCGCTACACCTTC. It is translated as CATSRDSTGKMRYTF.

This clone was detected a few times. The chain has TRBV5-1 and TRBJ2-1; 7 bases map to TRBD1. CDR3 length: 15 amino acids. Per the germline V gene, CDR1 is SGHRS and CDR2 is YFSETQ. V shed 0 bases and J 4 bases; nucleotides not matched to a gene: 4. The CDR3 sequence is CASSLGQGGYNEQFF. The CDR3 DNA reads TGCGCCAGCAGCTTGGGACAGGGTGGGTACAATGAGCAGTTCTTC. The full variable domain, completed using reference TRBV5-1 and TRBJ2-1, is KAGVTQTPRYLIKTRGQQVTLSCSPISGHRSVSWYQQTPGQGLQFLFEYFSETQRNKGNFPGRFSGRQFSNSRSEMNVSTLELGDSALYLCASSLGQGGYNEQFFGPGTRLTVL.

This clone was seen only a few times. The chain combines TRBV6-5 with TRBJ2-1, with 16 bases that match TRBD2. CDR3 length equals 16 residues. Germline V gene data show CDR1 as MNHEY and CDR2 as SVGAGI. Trimming cost V 2 bases and J 9 bases; bases outside gene matches: 4. CDR3 loop: CASSYGTSGRASEQFF. For the CDR3, the DNA is TGTGCCAGCAGTTACGGGACTAGCGGGAGGGCCAGTGAGCAGTTCTTC.

The chain joins TRBV6-1 to TRBJ1-5; D unclear. The length of the CDR3 is 15 residues. The V gene's germline CDR1 is MNHNS and CDR2 SASEGT. V shed 4 bases and J shed 4 bases, with 14 bases lying between them. The CDR3 DNA is TGTGCCAGCAGTGTGTATAGGTCCGAAAATCAGCCCCAGCATTTT. This translates into CASSVYRSENQPQHF.

This clone was seen more than once but under ten times. The sample holds other DNA sequences that translate to the same CDR3. The CDR3 bases are TGCGCCAGCAGCTTGGCTGCCCAGGCTCCAGAGACCCAGTACTTC. As protein: CASSLAAQAPETQYF. The V gene is TRBV5-1, the J gene TRBJ2-5, with unresolved D. The V and J ends lost 0 bases and 4 bases respectively, with 13 bases between them. Germline assignment: CDR1 SGHRS and CDR2 YFSETQ. This CDR3 is built from 15 residues.

This clone was detected only a few times. The V call is TRBV28, the J call TRBJ2-5, with D possibly TRBD1 on 6 matching bases. The V gene lost 8 bases and the J gene lost 5 bases, with 18 bases spanning the gap. Germline V gene lookup returns CDR1 MDHEN and CDR2 SYDVKM. This CDR3 has 14 residues. The CDR3 spells CASGSQGLGETQYF. CDR3 DNA sequence: TGTGCCAGCGGATCGCAGGGGTTGGGGGAGACCCAGTACTTC.

Of note for this clone: Distinct nucleotide sequences in the sample also encode this CDR3. The CDR3 protein is CASSPDRQETQYF. The CDR3 DNA reads as TGCGCCAGCAGCCCAGACAGGCAAGAGACCCAGTACTTC. The chain uses TRBV5-1 and TRBJ2-5; tentatively, D is TRBD1 (6 bases). The CDR3 covers 13 residues. Per germline, CDR1 SGHRS and CDR2 YFSETQ. The ends were cut back, 4 bases at V and 2 bases at J, with 9 bases in the middle.

The J gene is TRBJ2-7, the V gene TRBV4-1; the D is unclear. Germline V gene data show CDR1 as MGHRA and CDR2 as YSYEKL. This CDR3 comprises 14 residues. The germline V and J ends were trimmed by 1 base and 0 bases, with 7 bases remaining between them. CDR3 coding DNA: TGCGCCAGCAGCCAAGTGGCGATCTCCTACGAGCAGTACTTC. Translation: CASSQVAISYEQYF.

This clone was seen a handful of times. V is TRBV28 and J is TRBJ2-7; 9 bases map to TRBD1. Per the germline V gene, CDR1 is MDHEN and CDR2 is SYDVKM. The ends lost 5 bases at V and 6 bases at J; junction bases unmatched: 14. The CDR3 has 16 amino acids. As DNA, the CDR3 is TGTGCCAGCAGTGTGACAGGACAGGGGCTATATGGCGAGCAGTACTTC. Residues: CASSVTGQGLYGEQYF.

The chain links TRBV5-4 to TRBJ2-5; D not resolved. V was clipped by 0 bases and J by 1 base, with 7 bases between them. Looked up from germline, CDR1 is SGHNT and CDR2 is YYREEE (reference sequence). The CDR3 is 14 amino acids. The CDR3 DNA reads TGTGCCAGCAGCTTGGAGGGTTTCCAAGAGACCCAGTACTTC. Translated, it gives CASSLEGFQETQYF.

J is TRBJ2-1 and V is TRBV4-2; no firm D call. The CDR3 consists of 17 residues. Looked up from germline, CDR1 is LGHNA and CDR2 is YNFKEQ. V was trimmed by 2 bases and J by 2 bases, leaving 16 bases between them. For the CDR3, the DNA is TGTGCCAGCAGCCAACTGGCGGACCCTTTCACCTACAATGAGCAGTTCTTC. Protein product: CASSQLADPFTYNEQFF.

The CDR3 region has the DNA TGTGCCAGCAGTAGACCCGGGGAGCTGTTTTTT. Its protein product is CASSRPGELFF. V is TRBV28 and J is TRBJ2-2; D remains unclear. Germline lookup yields CDR1 MDHEN and CDR2 SYDVKM. V was cut by 5 bases and J by 6 bases, with 4 bases left in between. The CDR3 is 11 residues long.

Only a few counts were recorded for this clone. A read error may account for a junction end that differs from germline. The chain uses TRBV2 and TRBJ2-1; 14 nucleotides align to TRBD2. The CDR3 extends over 15 amino acids. Germline V lookup: CDR1 SNHLY, CDR2 FYNNEI. CDR3 region: CASSAGRTSGRTYLF. The CDR3 DNA reads as TGTGCCAGCAGTGCGGGGAGGACTAGCGGGAGGACTTATCTCTTC. Supplemented by reference TRBV2 and TRBJ2-1, the full variable domain reads EPEVTQTPSHQVTQMGQEVILRCVPISNHLYFYWYRQILGQKVEFLVSFYNNEISEKSEIFDDQFSVERPDGSNFTLKIRSTKLEDSAMYFCASSAGRTSGRTYLFGPGTRLTVL.

This chain joins TRBV4-3 and TRBJ2-1, with TRBD2 identical over 8 bases. The CDR3 extends over 17 amino acids. Germline-derived CDR1 and CDR2 are LGHNA and YSLEER. J lost 0 bases, V lost 3 bases, and 7 bases had no gene match. The CDR3 DNA reads as TGCGCCAGCAGCCAGGAAAGGAGCGGGAGCTCCTACAATGAGCAGTTCTTC. This encodes CASSQERSGSSYNEQFF.

This sequence joins TRBV29-1 and TRBJ2-1; the match to TRBD2 covers 14 bases. The CDR3 is 17 amino acids. Trimming at V came to 1 base and at J to 0 bases, leaving 2 bases not matched to a gene. The germline gives CDR1 SQVTM, CDR2 ANQGSEA. The CDR3 here is CSVEAGTSGSSYNEQFF. CDR3 coding DNA: TGCAGCGTTGAAGCCGGGACTAGCGGGAGCTCCTACAATGAGCAGTTCTTC.

The V and J genes are TRBV4-1 and TRBJ2-1; the D gene is possibly TRBD1 (6 bases). Deletions cut 0 bases from V and 9 bases from J, with 18 bases between. Germline V gene sequence: CDR1 MGHRA, CDR2 YSYEKL. This CDR3 spans 16 amino acids. In DNA, the CDR3 is TGCGCCAGCAGCCAAGATGAGACAGGTCCGGTAAGTGAGCAGTTCTTC. It codes for CASSQDETGPVSEQFF.

The genes are TRBV4-2 and TRBJ2-7; D is perhaps TRBD2 (5 bases). Trimming cost V 1 base and J 2 bases, with 15 bases left between them. The CDR3 spans 16 residues. Germline CDR1 is LGHNA and CDR2 is YNFKEQ. DNA for the CDR3: TGTGCCAGCAGCCAAGCCGCGGCTAGCCTCCCCTACGAGCAGTACTTC. As protein: CASSQAAASLPYEQYF.

A remark on this clone: At one end the junction does not follow the germline gene, possibly because of a read error. The genes are TRBV7-3 and TRBJ2-2; D may be TRBD2 (6 bases). This CDR3 contains 16 residues. CDR1 is SGHTA, CDR2 FQGTGA, per germline. The CDR3 coding sequence is TGTGCCAGCAGCATAACCGGGACTCTCAACACCGGGGAGCTGTTTTTT. It specifies CASSITGTLNTGELFF.

The chain couples TRBV7-9 to TRBJ2-1; weak D call: TRBD2 (6 bases). This CDR3 comprises 13 residues. Germline CDR1 and CDR2: SEHNR and FQNEAQ (reference sequence). The V and J ends lost 5 bases and 9 bases respectively, with 14 bases between them. The CDR3 DNA is TGTGCCAGCAGCAAACCACTAGCCATTGAGCAGTTCTTC. Protein product: CASSKPLAIEQFF.

The chain uses TRBV4-2 and TRBJ2-3, with D maybe TRBD2 (6 bases). CDR3 length: 13 residues. The V and J ends lost 4 bases and 2 bases respectively, with 7 bases between them. CDR1 LGHNA and CDR2 YNFKEQ come from the germline V gene. The CDR3 region has the DNA TGTGCCAGCAGCCGACTAGACACAGATACGCAGTATTTT. It encodes CASSRLDTDTQYF.

This clone was counted a few times. V usage is TRBV7-3 and J usage is TRBJ2-1; 9 positions match TRBD2. The CDR3 has 15 residues. Germline CDR1 SGHTA, CDR2 FQGTGA. V shed 0 bases, J shed 6 bases, and the junction held 3 bases outside the gene matches. The CDR3 sequence is CASSLTGTSPNEQFF. The CDR3 DNA reads TGTGCCAGCAGCTTAACCGGGACTAGCCCCAATGAGCAGTTCTTC.

V usage is TRBV5-1 and J usage is TRBJ2-3; tentatively, D is TRBD2 (5 bases). The CDR3 is made up of 12 amino acids. V was cut by 4 bases and J by 8 bases, with 11 bases left in between. Looked up from germline, CDR1 is SGHRS and CDR2 is YFSETQ. In DNA, the CDR3 is TGCGCCAGCAGCGCGGAGGCGGGTACGCAGTATTTT. It is translated as CASSAEAGTQYF.

To note about this clone: Other DNA sequences of this sample code for an identical CDR3. V and J are TRBV10-3 and TRBJ2-3; D is undetermined. V shed 3 bases and J shed 3 bases, with 7 bases lying between them. This CDR3 has 13 residues. Germline CDR1 reads ENHRY; CDR2 reads SYGVKD. CDR3 sequence: CAISDLGTDTQYF. CDR3 sequence (DNA): TGTGCCATCAGTGATCTAGGAACAGATACGCAGTATTTT.